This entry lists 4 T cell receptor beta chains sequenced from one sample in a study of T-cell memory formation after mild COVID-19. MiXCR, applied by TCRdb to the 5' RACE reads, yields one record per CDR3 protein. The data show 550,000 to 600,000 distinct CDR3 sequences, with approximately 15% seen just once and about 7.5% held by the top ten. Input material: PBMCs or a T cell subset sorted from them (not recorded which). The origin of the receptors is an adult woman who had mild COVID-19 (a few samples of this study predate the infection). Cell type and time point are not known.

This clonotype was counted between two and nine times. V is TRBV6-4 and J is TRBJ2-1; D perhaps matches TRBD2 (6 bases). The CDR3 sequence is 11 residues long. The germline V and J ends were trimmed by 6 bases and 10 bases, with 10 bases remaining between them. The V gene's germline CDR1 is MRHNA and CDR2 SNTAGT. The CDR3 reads CASSEAGEQFF. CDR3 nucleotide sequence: TGTGCCAGCAGCGAGGCGGGGGAGCAGTTCTTC.

CDR3 nucleotide sequence: TGTGCCAGCACGGGCGGGAGGAACACCGGGGAGCTGTTTTTT. Encoded protein: CASTGGRNTGELFF. This chain joins TRBV4-2 and TRBJ2-2; the match to TRBD2 covers 7 bases. This CDR3 region has 14 residues. Unmatched junction bases numbered 3, after V lost 7 bases and J lost 1 base. Germline V lookup: CDR1 LGHNA, CDR2 YNFKEQ.

The CDR3 DNA reads as TGTGCCACCAGTGATATCGATCCGGGACAGGGATATGACGAGCAGTTCTTC. Residues: CATSDIDPGQGYDEQFF. The genes are TRBV24-1 and TRBJ2-1; 9 nucleotides line up with TRBD1. This CDR3 contains 17 residues. Germline CDR1 reads KGHDR; CDR2 reads SFDVKD. With 3 bases clipped from V and 10 bases from J, the junction kept 15 bases outside the gene matches.

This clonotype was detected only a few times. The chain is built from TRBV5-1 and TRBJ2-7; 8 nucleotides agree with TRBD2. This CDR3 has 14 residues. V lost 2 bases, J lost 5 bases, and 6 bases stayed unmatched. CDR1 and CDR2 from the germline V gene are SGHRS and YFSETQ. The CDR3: CASSFGGAGDEQYF. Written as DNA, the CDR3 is TGCGCCAGCAGCTTCGGGGGGGCTGGTGACGAGCAGTACTTC. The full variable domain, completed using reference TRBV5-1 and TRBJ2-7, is KAGVTQTPRYLIKTRGQQVTLSCSPISGHRSVSWYQQTPGQGLQFLFEYFSETQRNKGNFPGRFSGRQFSNSRSEMNVSTLELGDSALYLCASSFGGAGDEQYFGPGTRLTVT.